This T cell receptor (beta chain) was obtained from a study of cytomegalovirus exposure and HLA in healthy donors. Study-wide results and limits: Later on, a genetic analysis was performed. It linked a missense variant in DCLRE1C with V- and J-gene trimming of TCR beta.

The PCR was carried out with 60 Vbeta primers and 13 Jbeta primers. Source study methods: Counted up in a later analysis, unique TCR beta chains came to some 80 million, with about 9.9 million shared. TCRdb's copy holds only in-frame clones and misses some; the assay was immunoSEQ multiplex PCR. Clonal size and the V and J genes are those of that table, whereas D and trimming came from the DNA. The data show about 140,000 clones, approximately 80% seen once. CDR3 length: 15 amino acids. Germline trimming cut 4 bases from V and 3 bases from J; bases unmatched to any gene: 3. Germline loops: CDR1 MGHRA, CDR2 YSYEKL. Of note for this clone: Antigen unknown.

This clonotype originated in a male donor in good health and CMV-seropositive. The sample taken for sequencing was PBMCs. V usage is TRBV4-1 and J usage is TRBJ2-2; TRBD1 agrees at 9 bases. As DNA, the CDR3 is TGCGCCAGCAGCCCGCGGGACAGGGACACCGGGGAGCTGTTTTTT. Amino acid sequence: CASSPRDRDTGELFF.